This T cell receptor (beta chain) was recorded in a study of blood T cell repertoires in COVID-19. Study context: From the United States, Italy and Spain came samples of acute and convalescent COVID-19.

Assay used: immunoSEQ multiplex PCR; TCRdb lists only in-frame clones, some missing. The table has tens of thousands of clones, 85% to 90% seen once. The CDR3 runs to 15 residues. V lost 4 bases and J lost 0, with 9 bases in between. Germline CDR1 reads SGHAT; CDR2 reads FQNNGV. The chain combines TRBV11-2 with TRBJ2-2; weak D call: TRBD1 (6 bases). Specimen: peripheral blood. The clonotype was recovered from an elderly man in a cohort sampled during active COVID-19. The DNA of the CDR3 is TGTGCCAGCAGCTCCGGACAGACGAACACCGGGGAGCTGTTTTTT. The encoded protein is CASSSGQTNTGELFF.